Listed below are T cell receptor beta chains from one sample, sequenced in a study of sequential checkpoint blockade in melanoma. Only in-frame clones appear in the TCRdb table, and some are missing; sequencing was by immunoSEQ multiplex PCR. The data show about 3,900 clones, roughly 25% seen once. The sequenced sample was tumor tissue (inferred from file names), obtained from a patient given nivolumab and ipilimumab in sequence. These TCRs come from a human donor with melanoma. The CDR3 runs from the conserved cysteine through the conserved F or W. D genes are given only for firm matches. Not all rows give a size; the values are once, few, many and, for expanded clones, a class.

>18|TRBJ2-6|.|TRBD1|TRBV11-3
TGTGCCAGCAGCCCACCGACAGGGGGCCCTGCTGGGGCCAACGTCCTGACTTTC
CASSPPTGGPAGANVLTF
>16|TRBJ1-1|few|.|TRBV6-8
TGTGCCAGCAGTTACGACCTGGGCAGTTCGAACACTGAAGCTTTCTTT
CASSYDLGSSNTEAFF
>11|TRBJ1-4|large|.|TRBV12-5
TGTGCCAGCAAGGGGGGAGAAAAACTGTTTTTT
CASKGGEKLFF
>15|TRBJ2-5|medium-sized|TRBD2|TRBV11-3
TGTGCCAGCAGCTTGGTACTAGCGGGGCAAGAGACCCAGTACTTC
CASSLVLAGQETQYF
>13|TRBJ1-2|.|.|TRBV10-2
TGCGCCAGCAGTGAGGTTCGGGACTATGGCTACACCTTC
CASSEVRDYGYTF
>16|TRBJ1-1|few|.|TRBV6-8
TGTGCCAGCAGTGACTCCTTCGCATCGGGGCACACTGAAGCTTTCTTT
CASSDSFASGHTEAFF
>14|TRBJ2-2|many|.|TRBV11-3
TGTGCCAGCAGATTACCGGCGAACACCGGGGAGCTGTTTTTT
CASRLPANTGELFF
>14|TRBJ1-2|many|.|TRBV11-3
TGTGCCAGCAGCTCCGGGCCCTCAGGCAATGGCTACACCTTC
CASSSGPSGNGYTF
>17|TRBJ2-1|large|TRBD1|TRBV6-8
TGTGCCAGCAGCCCCCTCCGGGACAGGGACGACTACAATGAGCAGTTCTTC
CASSPLRDRDDYNEQFF
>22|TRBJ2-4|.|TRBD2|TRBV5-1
TGCGCCAGCAGCCTCAACCGGCCTAGCGGGGGGGGTACCACCGTCGCCAAAAACATTCAGTACTTC
CASSLNRPSGGGTTVAKNIQYF
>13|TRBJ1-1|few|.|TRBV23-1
TGCGCCAGCAGCCTCCCCGGGGCAAGTGAAGCTTTCTTT
CASSLPGASEAFF
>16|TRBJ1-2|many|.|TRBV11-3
TGTGCCAGCAGCTTGCGGTATACCGGGAGGTTTAGTGGCTACACCTTC
CASSLRYTGRFSGYTF
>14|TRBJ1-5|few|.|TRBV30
TGTGCCTGGAGTGGTGAATATAGCAATCAGCCCCAGCATTTT
CAWSGEYSNQPQHF
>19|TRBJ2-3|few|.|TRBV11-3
TGTGCCAGCAGCTTGGCCTTCGTTAGCGGCGGGGGCACTGCGGATACGCAGTATTTT
CASSLAFVSGGGTADTQYF